This T cell receptor (beta chain) appears in the sequencing data of a study of T cell repertoires in cytomegalovirus infection (dated by TCRdb to about 2019). Background for the entire study: Peptide stimulations targeted recently identified HLA-C-restricted CMV epitopes, whose presentation resists viral immunomodulation, together with well-studied HLA-B-restricted epitopes. Donor HLA type was relevant to the analysis, as public TCR beta signatures indicated carriage of CMV infection together with the matching HLA type. Overall study results and their limits: Cumulative frequency of public TCR beta family members discriminated carriers of CMV infection plus the relevant HLA type in this cohort and an independent roughly 340-donor cohort. The ex vivo response was dominated by HLA-C-restricted CMV-specific TCR beta clonotypes, which also provided the single most frequent clonotype in two of eight donors.

Data came from an Illumina HiSeq 1500. TCRdb applied fastp at Q25 and MiXCR to the public reads, then kept only in-frame beta chains. Each CDR3 protein appears once, grouped with its most common genes and DNA. The sample table records around 710,000 distinct CDR3 sequences; almost 30% of these occur just once. Less than 15% of the sample is taken by the ten largest. The treatment or condition label here, explained by the study, means: in vitro stimulation with specific CMV peptide epitopes to enrich CMV-specific T cells. With respect to this clonotype: The antigen it binds to is not known. Nothing much larger sits one base from this clone, and base qualities are not available.

V is clipped by 2 bases and J by 8 bases, and the sequence between their germline boundaries is 15 bases long. The germline V gene sets CDR1 to MNHNS and CDR2 to SASEGT. The cysteine opens and the phenylalanine closes a CDR3 of 14 amino acids. Only the CDR3 part of the read is kept: 42 bases, read in frame from the first base. This TCR was recovered from a human donor in good health (CMV status not recorded). Some clones in this sample may be carry-over from other donors' samples. The material was cultured CD8+ T cells from PBMCs, obtained from culture after CMV antigen stimulation. The sequence links TRBV6-1 to TRBJ1-1; the D gene is perhaps TRBD1, from 5 matching bases. The DNA reads TGTGCCAGCAGTGAAAGACAGATACCAAGAGAAGCTTTCTTT. Its coded protein is CASSERQIPREAFF.